These 7 T cell receptor beta chains share one sample of origin, sequenced in a study of blood T cell repertoires in COVID-19. Sequencing was performed with immunoSEQ multiplex PCR; in TCRdb, only in-frame clones are kept and a portion is missing. The sample carries approximately 190,000 clones, about 80% recorded once. Material for sequencing was PBMCs or T cells enriched from blood (not recorded which). Source of these receptors: a woman in her sixties with acute COVID-19.

This clone was observed a few times. The rearrangement links TRBV6-2 or TRBV6-3 to TRBJ1-6; D ambiguous. There are 15 residues in the CDR3. V lost 5 bases, J lost 0 bases, and 8 bases lay in between. Looked up from germline, CDR1 is MNHEY and CDR2 is SVGEGT. In nucleotides, the CDR3 is TGTGCCAGCAGTCTCCTGAGCTCCTATAATTCACCCCTCCACTTT. Translation gives CASSLLSSYNSPLHF.

The gene calls are TRBV28 and TRBJ2-1; 9 positions match TRBD2. Germline V gene lookup returns CDR1 MDHEN and CDR2 SYDVKM. Trimming at V came to 5 bases and at J to 4 bases, leaving 6 bases not matched to a gene. The CDR3 covers 15 residues. The CDR3: CASSPSGGPYNEQFF. The CDR3 coding sequence is TGTGCCAGCAGTCCGAGCGGGGGGCCTTACAATGAGCAGTTCTTC.

The J gene is TRBJ1-2, the V gene TRBV5-4; the D gene is possibly TRBD1 (6 bases). Trimming removed 3 bases at V and 3 bases at J, with 15 bases between. The CDR3 loop spans 15 amino acids. Germline V CDR1 and CDR2: SGHNT, YYREEE (reference sequence). The CDR3: CASSSKQGGDYGYTF. DNA of the CDR3: TGTGCCAGCAGCTCAAAACAGGGCGGAGACTATGGCTACACCTTC.

J is TRBJ2-7 and V is TRBV6-5; 10 bases line up with TRBD2. V gave up 0 bases and J gave up 0 bases; unmatched junction bases: 2. This CDR3 has 16 amino acids. Germline-derived CDR1 and CDR2 are MNHEY and SVGAGI. The CDR3 sequence: CASSYSPSGSSYEQYF. The DNA for the CDR3 is TGTGCCAGCAGTTACTCCCCTAGCGGGAGCTCCTACGAGCAGTACTTC.

The chain has TRBV9 and TRBJ2-2, with 10 bases matching TRBD2. Germline CDR1 and CDR2: SGDLS and YYNGEE. The CDR3 consists of 17 residues. Trimming cost V 4 bases and J 5 bases; bases outside gene matches: 11. CDR3 DNA sequence: TGTGCCAGCAGCCCCGGACTAGCGGCTACCTTAACCGGGGAGCTGTTTTTT. Translation: CASSPGLAATLTGELFF.

This chain joins TRBV29-1 and TRBJ2-3; a possible D gene is TRBD1 (6 bases). Trimming removed 5 bases from V and 4 bases from J, with 16 bases in between. The CDR3 spans 14 residues. Germline V gene data show CDR1 as SQVTM and CDR2 as ANQGSEA. The chain's CDR3 is CSVRGGPSSDTQYF. The DNA of the CDR3 is TGCAGCGTTCGAGGGGGTCCTAGCTCAGATACGCAGTATTTT.

The V gene is TRBV6-5, the J gene TRBJ1-2, with a possible D match to TRBD1 (5 bases). The CDR3 has 13 amino acids. Deletions cut 3 bases from V and 8 bases from J, with 13 bases between. Germline CDR1 reads MNHEY; CDR2 reads SVGAGI. CDR3 sequence (DNA): TGTGCCAGCAGTTATGGTCAGGGAAGGGGCTACACCTTC. It specifies CASSYGQGRGYTF.